This T cell receptor beta chain is from a study of blood T cell repertoires in COVID-19. Per the germline V gene, CDR1 is WNHNN and CDR2 is SYGVQD (reference sequence). The V segment lost 6 bases and the J segment 3 bases; nucleotides outside the gene matches: 6. CDR3 length: 15 amino acids. The data were produced by immunoSEQ multiplex PCR, yet TCRdb's version contains in-frame clones alone and is incomplete. In the table there are more than 95,000 clones, roughly 80% of which are singletons. This receptor was identified in an elderly woman with acute or convalescent COVID-19. The sample was peripheral blood. This chain joins TRBV10-1 and TRBJ2-2, with 8 bases fitting TRBD1. In nucleotides, the CDR3 is TGCGCCAGCAGCCTTGGGACAGGCGACACCGGGGAGCTGTTTTTT. Translation gives CASSLGTGDTGELFF.